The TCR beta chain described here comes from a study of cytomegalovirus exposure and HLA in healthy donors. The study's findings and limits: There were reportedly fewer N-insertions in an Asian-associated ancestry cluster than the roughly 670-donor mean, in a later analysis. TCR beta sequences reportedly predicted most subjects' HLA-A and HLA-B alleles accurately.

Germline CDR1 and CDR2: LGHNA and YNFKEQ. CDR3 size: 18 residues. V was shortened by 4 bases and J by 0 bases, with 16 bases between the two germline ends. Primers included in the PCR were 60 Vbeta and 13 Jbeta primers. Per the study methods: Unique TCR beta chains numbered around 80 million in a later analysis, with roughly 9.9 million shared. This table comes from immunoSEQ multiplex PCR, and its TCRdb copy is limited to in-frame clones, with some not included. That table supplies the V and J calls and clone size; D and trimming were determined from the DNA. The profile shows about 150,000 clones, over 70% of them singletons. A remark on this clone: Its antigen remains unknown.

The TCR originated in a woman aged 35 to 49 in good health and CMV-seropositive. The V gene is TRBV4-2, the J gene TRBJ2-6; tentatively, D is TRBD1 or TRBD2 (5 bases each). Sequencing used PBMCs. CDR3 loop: CASSRDSLATSGANVLTF. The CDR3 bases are TGTGCCAGCAGCCGAGACAGCCTAGCTACCTCTGGGGCCAACGTCCTGACTTTC.